This T cell receptor (beta chain) was sequenced for a study of shared clonotypes between healthy human individuals. Study-level background: The donor group consisted of a couple of women and a few men, aged 18 to 49.

TCRdb's table, derived via immunoSEQ multiplex PCR, lists solely in-frame clones and lacks some. Of some 2,000,000 clones in the sample, roughly 96% were seen once. The CDR3 spans 15 residues. CDR1 and CDR2 (germline): SGHVS, FQNEAQ. The trim removed 4 bases at V and 4 bases at J, leaving 6 bases unmatched. The chain uses TRBV7-8 and TRBJ1-2, with 10 bases that match TRBD1. The sample taken for sequencing was naive CD4+ T cells sorted from blood. Subset described: CD45RA+ positively selected. The receptor's source is a man aged 18 to 35 in good health. CDR3 coding DNA: TGTGCCAGCAGCTCCCGGACAGGGGGAGGCTATGGCTACACCTTC. This sequence encodes CASSSRTGGGYGYTF.